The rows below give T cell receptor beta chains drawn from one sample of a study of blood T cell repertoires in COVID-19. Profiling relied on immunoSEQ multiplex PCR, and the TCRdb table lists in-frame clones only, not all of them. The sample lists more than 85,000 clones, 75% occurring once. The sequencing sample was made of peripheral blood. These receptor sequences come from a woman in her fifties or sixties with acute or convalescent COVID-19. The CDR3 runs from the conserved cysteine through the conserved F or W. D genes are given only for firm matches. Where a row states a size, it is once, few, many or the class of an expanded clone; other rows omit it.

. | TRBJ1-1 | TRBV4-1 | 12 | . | CASTSSDTEAFF | TGCGCCAGCACCTCATCGGACACTGAAGCTTTCTTT
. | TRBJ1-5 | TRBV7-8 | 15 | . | CASSLEARGSLPQHF | TGTGCCAGCAGCTTAGAGGCCAGGGGAAGTCTGCCCCAGCATTTT
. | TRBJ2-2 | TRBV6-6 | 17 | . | CASARFVTGKNTGELFF | TGTGCCAGCGCTCGATTTGTGACAGGCAAAAACACCGGGGAGCTGTTTTTT
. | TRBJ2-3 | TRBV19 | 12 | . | CASSRLADTQYF | TGTGCCAGTAGTCGCCTAGCAGATACGCAGTATTTT
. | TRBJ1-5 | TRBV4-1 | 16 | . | CASSQAEGRSNQPQHF | TGCGCCAGCAGCCAAGCGGAGGGTAGAAGCAATCAGCCCCAGCATTTT
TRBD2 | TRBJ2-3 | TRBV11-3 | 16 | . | CASSLGGGGATDTQYF | TGTGCCAGCAGCTTAGGAGGCGGGGGGGCCACAGATACGCAGTATTTT
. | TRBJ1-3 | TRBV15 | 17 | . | CATSRDAEVRSGNTIYF | TGTGCCACCAGCAGAGATGCGGAGGTTCGCTCTGGAAACACCATATATTTT
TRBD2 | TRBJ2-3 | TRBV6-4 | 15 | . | CASSDQAGGQGTQYF | TGTGCCAGCAGTGACCAGGCGGGGGGGCAAGGTACGCAGTATTTT
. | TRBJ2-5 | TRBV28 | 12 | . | CASSSRLKTQYF | TGTGCCAGCAGTTCGAGATTAAAGACCCAGTACTTC
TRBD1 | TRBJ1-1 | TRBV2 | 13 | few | CASNGQGDTEAFF | TGTGCCAGCAACGGACAGGGGGACACTGAAGCTTTCTTT
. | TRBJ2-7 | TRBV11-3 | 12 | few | CASSLEGSEQYF | TGTGCCAGCAGCCTAGAAGGGAGCGAGCAGTACTTC
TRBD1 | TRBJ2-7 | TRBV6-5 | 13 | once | CASIRTGGGEQYF | TGTGCCAGCATCCGGACAGGAGGCGGCGAGCAGTACTTC
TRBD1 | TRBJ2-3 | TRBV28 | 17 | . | CASSLPPGQGETDTQYF | TGTGCCAGCAGTTTGCCCCCGGGACAGGGGGAGACAGATACGCAGTATTTT
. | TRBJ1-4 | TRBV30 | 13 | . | CAWSGDSSEKLFF | TGTGCCTGGAGTGGAGACAGTTCGGAAAAACTGTTTTTT
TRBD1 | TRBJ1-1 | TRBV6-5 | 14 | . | CASTPTGKIPEAFF | TGTGCCAGCACCCCGACAGGGAAAATCCCTGAAGCTTTCTTT
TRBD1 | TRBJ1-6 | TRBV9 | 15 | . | CASSPRTGFNSPLHF | TGTGCCAGCAGCCCCCGGACAGGGTTTAATTCACCCCTCCACTTT
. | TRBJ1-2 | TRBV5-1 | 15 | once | CASSLAQGGSYGYTF | TGCGCCAGCAGCTTGGCGCAGGGTGGTAGCTATGGCTACACCTTC
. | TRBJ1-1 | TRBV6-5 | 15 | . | CASSFRTTGNTEAFF | TGTGCCAGCAGTTTCCGCACTACAGGGAACACTGAAGCTTTCTTT
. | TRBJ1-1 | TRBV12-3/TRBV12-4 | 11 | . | CASSRQFEAFF | TGTGCCAGCAGTCGACAGTTTGAAGCTTTCTTT
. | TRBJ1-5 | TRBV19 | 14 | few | CASNPAGGNQPQHF | TGTGCCAGTAACCCCGCGGGGGGGAATCAGCCCCAGCATTTT
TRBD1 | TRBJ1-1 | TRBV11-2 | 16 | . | CASSRLGTGTDTEAFF | TGTGCCAGCAGCCGACTCGGGACAGGGACGGACACTGAAGCTTTCTTT
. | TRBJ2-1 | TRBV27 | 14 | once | CASSLVSSYNEQFF | TGTGCCAGCAGTCTCGTGAGCTCCTACAATGAGCAGTTCTTC
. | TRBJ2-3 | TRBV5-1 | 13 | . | CASSLQVTDTQYF | TGCGCCAGCAGCTTACAGGTCACAGATACGCAGTATTTT
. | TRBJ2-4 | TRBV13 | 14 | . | CASSFQGGMDIQYF | TGTGCCAGCAGCTTCCAGGGGGGAATGGACATTCAGTACTTC
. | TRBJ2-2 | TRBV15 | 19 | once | CATSRDLLARPSNTGELFF | TGTGCCACCAGCAGAGATCTCTTGGCTAGGCCCTCGAACACCGGGGAGCTGTTTTTT
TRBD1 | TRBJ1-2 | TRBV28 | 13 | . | CASSRGQGDGYTF | TGTGCCAGCAGTCGGGGACAGGGGGATGGCTACACCTTC
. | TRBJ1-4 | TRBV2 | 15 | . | CASSESVNPNEKLFF | TGTGCCAGCAGTGAATCGGTCAATCCTAATGAAAAACTGTTTTTT
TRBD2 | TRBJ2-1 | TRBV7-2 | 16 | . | CASSFRSLGLAGEQFF | TGTGCCAGCAGCTTTCGTTCTCTAGGACTAGCTGGGGAGCAGTTCTTC
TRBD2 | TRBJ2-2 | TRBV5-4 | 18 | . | CASSLAARGLAGTGELFF | TGTGCCAGCAGCTTGGCCGCGAGGGGACTAGCGGGCACCGGGGAGCTGTTTTTT
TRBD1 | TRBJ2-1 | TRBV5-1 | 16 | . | CASSSPPGQGRGGQFF | TGCGCCAGCAGCTCCCCACCGGGACAGGGAAGAGGAGGGCAGTTCTTC
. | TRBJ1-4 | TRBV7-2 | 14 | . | CASSLDLRSEKLFF | TGTGCCAGCAGCTTAGATCTGAGGTCTGAAAAACTGTTTTTT
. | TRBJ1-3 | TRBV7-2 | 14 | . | CASSPRGSGNTIYF | TGTGCCAGCAGCCCGCGGGGCTCTGGAAACACCATATATTTT
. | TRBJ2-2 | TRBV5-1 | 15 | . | CASGGAGSNTGELFF | TGCGCCAGCGGAGGGGCAGGGAGTAACACCGGGGAGCTGTTTTTT
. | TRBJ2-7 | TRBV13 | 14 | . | CASSLDRGGYEQYF | TGTGCCAGCAGCTTAGACAGGGGGGGTTACGAGCAGTACTTC
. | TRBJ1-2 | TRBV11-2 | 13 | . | CASSLGQYYGYTF | TGTGCCAGCAGCTTAGGACAGTACTATGGCTACACCTTC
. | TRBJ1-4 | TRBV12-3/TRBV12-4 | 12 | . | CASTNVEEKLFF | TGTGCCAGCACTAACGTAGAGGAAAAACTGTTTTTT
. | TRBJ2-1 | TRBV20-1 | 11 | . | CSASSGDEQFF | TGCAGTGCTAGCAGCGGTGATGAGCAGTTCTTC
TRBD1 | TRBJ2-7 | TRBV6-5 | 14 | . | CASSRRDRSYEQYF | TGTGCCAGCAGTCGACGGGACAGATCTTACGAGCAGTACTTC
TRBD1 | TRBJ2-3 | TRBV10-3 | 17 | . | CAISESTGTGGRDTQYF | TGTGCCATCAGTGAGTCTACCGGGACAGGGGGCAGAGATACGCAGTATTTT
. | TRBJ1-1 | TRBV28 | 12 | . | CASKRGGTEAFF | TGTGCCAGCAAGAGGGGAGGGACTGAAGCTTTCTTT